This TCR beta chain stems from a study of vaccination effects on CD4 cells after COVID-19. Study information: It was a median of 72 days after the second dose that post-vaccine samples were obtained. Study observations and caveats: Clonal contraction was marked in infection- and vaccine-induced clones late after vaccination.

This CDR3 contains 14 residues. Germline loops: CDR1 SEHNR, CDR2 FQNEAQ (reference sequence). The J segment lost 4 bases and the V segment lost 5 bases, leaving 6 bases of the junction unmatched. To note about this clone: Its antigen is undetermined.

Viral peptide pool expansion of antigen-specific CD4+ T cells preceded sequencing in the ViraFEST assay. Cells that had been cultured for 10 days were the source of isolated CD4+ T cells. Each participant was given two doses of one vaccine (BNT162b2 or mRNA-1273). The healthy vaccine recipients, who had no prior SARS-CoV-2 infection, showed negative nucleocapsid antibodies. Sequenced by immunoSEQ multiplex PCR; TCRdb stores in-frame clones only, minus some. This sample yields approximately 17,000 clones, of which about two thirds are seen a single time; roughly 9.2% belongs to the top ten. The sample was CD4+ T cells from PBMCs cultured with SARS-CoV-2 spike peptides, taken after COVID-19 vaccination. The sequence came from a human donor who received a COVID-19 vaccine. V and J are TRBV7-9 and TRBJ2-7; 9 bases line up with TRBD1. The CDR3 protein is CASSANRGQYEQYF. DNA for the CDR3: TGTGCCAGCAGCGCGAACAGGGGGCAATACGAGCAGTACTTC. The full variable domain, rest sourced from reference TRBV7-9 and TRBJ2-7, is DTGVSQNPRHKITKRGQNVTFRCDPISEHNRLYWYRQTLGQGPEFLTYFQNEAQLEKSRLLSDRFSAERPKGSFSTLEIQRTEQGDSAMYLCASSANRGQYEQYFGPGTRLTVT.